The subject of this entry is one TCR beta chain. This clonotype showed up just a few times. It lacks a known antigen. Within one base of it there is no much larger clone, and no base qualities were kept. This sample was taken from a study of T cells after yellow fever vaccination (dated by TCRdb to about 2019). Regarding the study in general: The SMART-Seq v4 Ultra Low Input RNA kit was used to prepare libraries from fractions with low cell numbers. Bulk TCR alpha and beta repertoires were sequenced longitudinally to track T-cell clones before and after primary and booster YFV17D yellow fever vaccination. Two healthy male donors, one aged 18 to 30 and one aged 30 to 40 years, made up the cohort. Blood was collected at multiple timepoints before and after primary and secondary immunization, and bulk PBMC replicates and cell subsets were isolated.

This sample was sequenced with an Illumina NovaSeq 6000. TCR cDNA was synthesized by 5'RACE template switching, through which a universal primer site and unique molecular identifiers were introduced. cDNA synthesis was primed from both the TCR alpha and TCR beta constant segments. Libraries were amplified in two PCR steps, with sample barcodes and sequencing adapters added in the second step. Libraries were sequenced on Illumina HiSeq 2500 (2x100 bp) or NovaSeq (2x150 bp). The paper's processing steps were these. MIGEC was used to demultiplex reads and collapse the reads into UMI consensus sequences, and MiXCR was used for V(D)J alignment. Clonotypes responding to the vaccine were identified with edgeR on replicate PBMC samples, with the criteria of FDR below 0.01 and a log2 fold change above 5 up to day 15. Each bulk clonotype was labeled CD4 or CD8 based on which sequenced repertoire, CD4 or CD8, contained the clonotype at higher abundance. Through fastp at Q25 and MiXCR, TCRdb rebuilt clones from the public reads, retaining in-frame beta chains. Rows with one shared CDR3 protein collapse into an entry with the most common genes and DNA. TCRdb, rather than the study authors, made the V and J calls. The sample profile shows hundreds of thousands of distinct CDR3 sequences; roughly an eighth of them were found once. Jointly, the top ten make up about 3% of the sample.

This specimen's treatment or condition label, interpreted: live attenuated yellow fever vaccine strain. PBMCs were isolated from peripheral blood using a standard Ficoll-Paque protocol. CD4 and CD8 T-cell fractions were isolated with Dynabeads CD4 and CD8 positive selection kits. TriZol was used to extract RNA from bulk PBMCs, CD4 and CD8 fractions, and dextramer-positive and dextramer-negative fractions. The study at large found these results: FACS-sorted repertoires could contain abundant contaminating clonotypes from the bulk population, so computational filtering was required. A small fraction of clonotypes showed up in both the CD4 and CD8 compartments, probably as a result of convergent recombination. Compared with the primary T-cell response, the secondary T-cell response was weaker but faster, peaking on day 5 rather than day 15. Because only two donors were included in the study, the extent to which the findings can be generalized is limited. Most clones expanded after primary vaccination were re-detected after the booster (almost 98% of CD4 and more than 70% of CD8), suggesting broad memory maintenance.

In the germline V gene, CDR1 corresponds to SGHDT and CDR2 to YYEEEE. V is pared back by 0 bases and J by 4 bases, with 6 bases lying between the germline termini. Including cysteine and phenylalanine, the CDR3 has 13 amino acids. The CDR3 DNA has 39 bases and is translated from base 1. This clonotype was sampled from a man aged 18 to 30 who received the YFV17D yellow fever vaccine. The specimen was CD4+ T cells sorted from PBMCs, collected 15 days after the yellow fever booster vaccination. Recombination linked TRBV5-6 to TRBJ2-3; TRBD2 is possibly the D segment (5 matching bases). The DNA sequence reads TGTGCCAGCAGCTTGGACGGGGCAGATACGCAGTATTTT. Its protein is CASSLDGADTQYF.